Reported below is one T cell receptor beta chain. Its antigen is currently not known. No base quality information exists; no much larger clone differs at one position. Counted from cysteine to phenylalanine, this CDR3 has 13 amino acids. The CDR3 DNA has 39 bases and is translated from base 1. V sheds 3 bases and J sheds 5 bases, leaving 11 bases between their ends. Per the germline V gene (reference sequence), DFQATT is the CDR1 and SNEGSKA is the CDR2. The sample originates from a study of early T cells in non-severe SARS-CoV-2 infection (dated by TCRdb to the early 2020s). Regarding the research as a whole: TCR sequencing used bulk RNA from unsorted whole blood, so alpha and beta chains could not be paired.

Here is what the overall study found, with its caveats: Matching against VDJdb was skewed toward anti-spike CD8 responses, likely underestimated virus-specific expansions, and missed private and CD4 specificities.

The library came from 5' RACE. Data came from a NextSeq 500. Unique molecular identifiers were attached to individual cDNA molecules in the TCR library protocol so that sequencing error and PCR bias could be corrected. TCR alpha and beta chains were both sequenced, and the abundances of alpha and beta sequences in each sample were closely correlated with each other. Concerning the study's data processing: V gene, J gene and CDR3 annotation of TCR sequences was performed with Decombinator V4. TCRs were defined as expanded if a significant change between any two time points was detected under a Poisson model with p below 0.0001. TCR abundances were normalised to the total number of TCRs sequenced per sample and expressed as counts per million. MAIT TCRs were defined by TRAV1-2 paired with TRAJ12, TRAJ20 or TRAJ33, and iNKT TCRs by TRAV10 paired with TRAJ18. VDJdb, accessed 1 November 2021, was searched for CMV, EBV and SARS-CoV-2 annotated TCRs, excluding TCRs annotated for multiple antigens. TCRdb itself trimmed the public reads at Q25 with fastp, ran MiXCR and retained productive beta chains. Rows merge per CDR3 protein into single entries with the most common DNA and genes. The V and J calls reflect TCRdb's pipeline rather than the authors' work. This sample holds approximately 79,000 distinct CDR3 sequences; around 14% were observed only once. The ten largest clones represent roughly 6% of the sample.

A case-control design nested within a healthcare worker cohort in London, UK, was used, with weekly nasopharyngeal swab PCR tests and blood sampling performed. Between 23 and 31 March 2020, the week of the UK lockdown, healthcare workers were enrolled and then followed up weekly for as long as 16 weeks. The sequence joins TRBV20-1 to TRBJ1-5; the D gene is not confidently resolved. Sequencing was carried out using whole blood. The clonotype was recovered from an adult who was a healthcare worker with PCR-confirmed SARS-CoV-2 infection or an uninfected control (not recorded which). The bases are TGCAGTGCTAGCCGCGGCCTCCATCAGCCCCAGCATTTT. Protein translation: CSASRGLHQPQHF.